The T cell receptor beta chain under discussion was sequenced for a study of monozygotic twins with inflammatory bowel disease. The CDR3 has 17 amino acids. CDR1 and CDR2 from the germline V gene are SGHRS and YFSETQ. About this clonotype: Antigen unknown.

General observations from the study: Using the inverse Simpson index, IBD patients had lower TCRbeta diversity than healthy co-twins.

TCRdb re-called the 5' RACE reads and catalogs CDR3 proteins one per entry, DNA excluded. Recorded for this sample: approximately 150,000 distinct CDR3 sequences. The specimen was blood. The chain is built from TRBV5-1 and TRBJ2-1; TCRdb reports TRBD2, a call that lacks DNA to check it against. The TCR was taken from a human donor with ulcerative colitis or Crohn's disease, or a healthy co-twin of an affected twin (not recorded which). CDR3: CASSWGLAGSSYNEQFF.